Each of the 18 T cell receptor beta chains below was sequenced from the same sample in a study of cytomegalovirus exposure and HLA in healthy donors. Primers for the PCR totalled 60 Vbeta and 13 Jbeta. Produced via immunoSEQ multiplex PCR; TCRdb's table is partial and in-frame only. The table includes approximately 190,000 clones, roughly four fifths detected once. Sequencing used PBMCs. These receptors all come from a woman under 30 in good health and CMV-seronegative.

The chain joins TRBV6-5 to TRBJ2-7; 7 bases match TRBD2. Per the germline V gene, CDR1 is MNHEY and CDR2 is SVGAGI. CDR3 length: 15 residues. The junction had 9 bases not matched to a gene; V was cut back by 2 bases and J by 5 bases. CDR3 residues: CASSYGAGVLNEQYF. The CDR3 DNA follows: TGTGCCAGCAGTTACGGGGCGGGAGTTCTCAACGAGCAGTACTTC.

There are a few counts of this clone. The chain combines TRBV2 with TRBJ2-1; 9 bases fit TRBD2. V lost 10 bases to trimming and J lost 6 bases; unmatched junction nucleotides: 10. The CDR3 extends over 14 amino acids. Germline CDR1 is SNHLY and CDR2 is FYNNEI. The CDR3 spells CATWSGRFTNEQFF. For the CDR3, the DNA is TGTGCCACCTGGAGCGGGAGGTTCACCAATGAGCAGTTCTTC.

The genes are TRBV27 and TRBJ2-2; 10 bases are shared with TRBD2. This CDR3 region has 15 residues. V trimming: 5 bases; J trimming: 6 bases; junction bases outside the gene matches: 6. Per germline, CDR1 MNHEY and CDR2 SMNVEV (reference sequence). DNA of the CDR3: TGTGCCAGCAGTCTGAGGACTAGCGGAGCCGGGGAGCTGTTTTTT. This translates into CASSLRTSGAGELFF.

The genes are TRBV14 and TRBJ2-3; TRBD2 aligns across 8 bases. CDR1 SGHDN and CDR2 FVKESK come from the germline V gene. The CDR3 consists of 16 residues. J was trimmed by 6 bases and V by 0 bases; bases with no gene match: 8. CDR3 DNA: TGTGCCAGCAGCCAAGATTTGCGGGGGGCAGGGGATACGCAGTATTTT. This encodes CASSQDLRGAGDTQYF.

The gene calls are TRBV6-1 and TRBJ2-7, with 8 bases matching TRBD2. The V segment lost 10 bases and the J segment 1 base; nucleotides outside the gene matches: 9. The length of the CDR3 is 14 residues. In germline, CDR1 is MNHNS, CDR2 SASEGT. The CDR3 DNA is TGTGCCACTAACGGGGGGGGAGCTTCCTACGAGCAGTACTTC. Its protein is CATNGGGASYEQYF.

The chain couples TRBV28 to TRBJ2-3; perhaps TRBD1 as D (6 bases). The V and J ends lost 8 bases and 2 bases respectively, with 20 bases between them. The CDR3 runs 16 residues. The V gene's germline CDR1 is MDHEN and CDR2 SYDVKM. The CDR3 coding sequence is TGTGCCAGCCCCCCTGAGGGGGTATGGGTCACAGATACGCAGTATTTT. Its protein product is CASPPEGVWVTDTQYF.

As for this clone: Other DNA sequences of this sample code for an identical CDR3. The chain recombines TRBV5-6 with TRBJ1-5, with D uncertain. V shed 0 bases and J shed 1 base, with 5 bases lying between them. Per germline, CDR1 SGHDT and CDR2 YYEEEE. CDR3 length: 14 residues. The CDR3 is CASSLGLSNQPQHF. The DNA of the CDR3 is TGTGCCAGCAGCTTGGGACTGAGCAATCAGCCCCAGCATTTT.

The chain couples TRBV18 to TRBJ2-5; TRBD2 matches 11 bases. Trimming at V came to 3 bases and at J to 5 bases, leaving 11 bases not matched to a gene. There are 17 residues in the CDR3. The germline CDR1 and CDR2 sequences are KGHSH and LQKENI. This chain's CDR3 is CASSPLYTSGSGETQYF. As DNA, the CDR3 is TGTGCCAGCTCACCCCTGTATACTAGCGGGAGCGGTGAGACCCAGTACTTC.

The genes are TRBV30 and TRBJ2-7; TRBD1 agrees at 7 bases. The CDR3 consists of 14 residues. Germline V gene lookup returns CDR1 GTSNPN and CDR2 SVGIG (reference sequence). V was pared by 1 base and J by 1 base, with 4 bases of the junction left unmatched. This chain's CDR3 is CAWSAPDRSYEQYF. The DNA of the CDR3 is TGTGCCTGGAGTGCCCCGGACAGGTCCTACGAGCAGTACTTC.

The chain links TRBV28 to TRBJ2-7; D is unresolved. This CDR3 region has 14 residues. V lost 2 bases to trimming and J lost 2 bases, with 10 bases between them. Germline V lookup: CDR1 MDHEN, CDR2 SYDVKM. CDR3 residues: CASSLTAEPYEQYF. DNA for the CDR3: TGTGCCAGCAGTTTAACGGCGGAGCCCTACGAGCAGTACTTC.

The chain combines TRBV10-3 with TRBJ1-6; TRBD1 matches at 9 bases. This CDR3 comprises 18 residues. Germline V gives CDR1 ENHRY, CDR2 SYGVKD. J gave up 0 bases and V 4 bases, and 7 bases lay outside the gene matches. The CDR3: CAISVTGTGSSYNSPLHF. The CDR3 DNA reads TGTGCCATCAGTGTCACCGGGACAGGGAGCTCCTATAATTCACCCCTCCACTTT.

The CDR3 reads CASRPDRGPYEQYF. The CDR3 region has the DNA TGTGCCAGCAGACCCGACAGGGGGCCCTACGAGCAGTACTTC. The chain carries TRBV28 and TRBJ2-5, with 10 bases aligning to TRBD1. The end of the DNA aligns better with TRBJ2-7, so the J call may be wrong. CDR1 is MDHEN, CDR2 SYDVKM, per germline. The length of the CDR3 is 14 residues.

For this clone: The junction does not match germline at one end; this may be a read error. The chain uses TRBV18 and TRBJ1-4; D gene ambiguous. Germline-derived CDR1 and CDR2 are KGHSH and LQKENI. The CDR3 runs to 14 residues. CDR3 in amino acids: CASSRSSGESHTSF. The CDR3 DNA reads TGTGCCAGCTCCCGATCCTCGGGAGAGAGTCATACCTCTTTT.

The V and J genes are TRBV4-2 and TRBJ1-4; TRBD1 agrees at 7 bases. Per the germline V gene, CDR1 is LGHNA and CDR2 is YNFKEQ. There are 16 residues in the CDR3. Losses at the gene ends were 3 bases for V and 3 bases for J; bases not matched to a gene: 7. The CDR3 reads CASSQATQGSNEKLFF. The DNA for the CDR3 is TGTGCCAGCAGCCAGGCCACACAGGGGTCTAATGAAAAACTGTTTTTT.

The V call is TRBV6-8, the J call TRBJ1-1; D is perhaps TRBD1 (5 bases). The CDR3 consists of 12 residues. V lost 9 bases, J lost 3 bases, and 11 bases lay in between. Per germline, CDR1 MNHGY and CDR2 SAAAGT. The CDR3 protein is CASPQGYTEAFF. CDR3 bases: TGTGCCAGTCCCCAGGGATACACTGAAGCTTTCTTT.

The chain links TRBV7-9 to TRBJ2-7, with TRBD2 matching 9 bases. Germline lookup yields CDR1 SEHNR and CDR2 FQNEAQ (reference sequence). Losses at the gene ends were 1 base for V and 7 bases for J; bases not matched to a gene: 8. This CDR3 contains 15 residues. For the CDR3, the DNA is TGTGCCAGCAGCTTAGTGGGTAGCGGGAGTTTTGAGCAGTACTTC. It translates to CASSLVGSGSFEQYF.

V is TRBV6-1 and J is TRBJ1-1; 7 positions agree with TRBD1. The CDR3 is 14 residues long. In germline, CDR1 is MNHNS, CDR2 SASEGT. Trimming removed 3 bases from V and 9 bases from J; junction bases left unmatched: 10. CDR3 in DNA: TGTGCCAGCAGTGAGTCGACAGGGTTGCTCCAAGCTTTCTTT. This codes for CASSESTGLLQAFF.

CDR3 amino acids: CASSLNYGGTDTQYF. The CDR3 region has the DNA TGTGCCAGCAGTCTAAACTACGGGGGCACAGATACGCAGTATTTT. The chain recombines TRBV27 with TRBJ2-3; D is possibly TRBD2 (5 bases). Per the germline V gene, CDR1 is MNHEY and CDR2 is SMNVEV (reference sequence). V dropped 5 bases and J dropped 1 base, with 13 bases sitting between them. The CDR3 is 15 amino acids.